The 16 T cell receptor beta chains presented below share a single source sample, sequenced in a study of CXCR3-negative and CXCR3-positive naive CD8 T cells. The study, taken as a whole, reports: Researchers report that CXCR3-positive naive cells carry more hydrophobic TRB CDR3s than CXCR3-negative naive cells.

No antigen has been identified for these receptors. The authors prepared UMI-labeled TRB cDNA libraries by 5' RACE. TCRdb reprocessed the 5' RACE reads, keeping one entry per CDR3 protein, no DNA. In all, the sample yields approximately 6,900 distinct CDR3 sequences. Sequenced material: naive CXCR3+ CD8+ T cells from blood. Subset indicated: CD45RO-CCR7+CD27+CD95- naive CD8+ T cells expressing CXCR3 (TNR3+). These TCRs come from a human donor in good health. Some clones in this sample may be carry-over from other donors' samples.

The chain employs TRBV6-6 and TRBJ1-3. CDR3 length: 16 amino acids. CDR1 is MNHNY and CDR2 is SVGAGI in the germline V gene (reference sequence). Here the CDR3 reads CASSYRPEPPGNTIYF.

This clonotype registers medium-sized (0.01 to 0.1%) by frequency. This chain joins TRBV29-1 and TRBJ2-7. The germline V gene has CDR1 SQVTM and CDR2 ANQGSEA. This CDR3 has 13 amino acids. CDR3: CSVSTGSSYEQYF.

V is TRBV2 and J is TRBJ2-1; checking the TCRdb D call of TRBD1 is not possible without DNA. The CDR3 runs to 15 residues. Per the germline V gene, CDR1 is SNHLY and CDR2 is FYNNEI. The CDR3 here is CASGKGQGVDNEQFF.

Its frequency marks this clonotype as medium-sized. CDR3 sequence: CASSFPTQVGPNEQFF. The V gene is TRBV5-1, the J gene TRBJ2-1; TCRdb lists TRBD2, though no DNA is available to test this call. The CDR3 covers 16 residues. The germline CDR1 and CDR2 sequences are SGHRS and YFSETQ.

V is TRBV20-1 and J is TRBJ2-7. The germline V gene encodes CDR1 DFQATT and CDR2 SNEGSKA (reference sequence). CDR3 size: 12 residues. The CDR3 sequence is CSARDAGYEQYF.

This rearrangement joins TRBV29-1 to TRBJ1-5. Germline CDR1 and CDR2: SQVTM and ANQGSEA. CDR3 length: 12 residues. The CDR3 loop is CSVSAAGQPQHF.

Its frequency marks this clonotype as medium-sized. The chain has TRBV7-3 and TRBJ2-3; no DNA is available, so the TRBD2 call from TCRdb remains unchecked. This CDR3 spans 14 amino acids. Germline CDR1 is SGHTA and CDR2 is FQGTGA. Here the CDR3 reads CASSFGGGTDTQYF.

Measured by frequency, this clonotype is medium-sized. The rearrangement joins TRBV28 to TRBJ2-7; as DNA is missing, the TRBD2 call by TCRdb cannot be tested. This CDR3 comprises 14 residues. CDR1 and CDR2 from the germline V gene are MDHEN and SYDVKM. CDR3 amino acids: CASSDTRLRGEQYF.

This clonotype is called medium-sized based on its frequency. The gene calls are TRBV29-1 and TRBJ2-7; checking the TCRdb D call of TRBD1 is not possible without DNA. The germline gives CDR1 SQVTM, CDR2 ANQGSEA. This CDR3 has 12 amino acids. CDR3 in amino acids: CSVEWDIHEQYF.

This rearrangement joins TRBV7-3 to TRBJ1-4. The CDR3 covers 15 residues. Germline values: CDR1 SGHTA, CDR2 FQGTGA. The chain's CDR3 is CASSSNEGIVEKLFF.

V and J are TRBV7-9 and TRBJ1-1. This CDR3 spans 13 amino acids. In germline, CDR1 is SEHNR, CDR2 FQNEAQ (reference sequence). This chain's CDR3 is CASSPTENTEAFF.

This clonotype is called medium-sized based on its frequency. The gene calls are TRBV7-8 and TRBJ2-1; TCRdb returns TRBD2, unconfirmable since there is no DNA. CDR3 size: 15 residues. CDR1 and CDR2 from the germline V gene are SGHVS and FQNEAQ. The CDR3 protein is CASSKSGGPYNEQFF.

V is TRBV7-2 and J is TRBJ2-1; TCRdb's D call, TRBD2, is unchecked because there is no DNA. The germline gives CDR1 SGHTA, CDR2 FQGNSA. CDR3 length: 16 amino acids. The CDR3 sequence is CASSAAEASSYNEQFF.

The V gene is TRBV20-1, the J gene TRBJ2-2; TCRdb selects TRBD2, and the lack of DNA leaves this call unchecked. This CDR3 spans 13 amino acids. The germline V gene has CDR1 DFQATT and CDR2 SNEGSKA (reference sequence). The CDR3 loop is CSVTGTNTGELFF.

This clonotype is identified as medium-sized from frequency. The chain links TRBV2 to TRBJ2-5; the D call of TRBD1 rests on TCRdb alone, since no DNA is present to check it. Germline V gene lookup returns CDR1 SNHLY and CDR2 FYNNEI. The CDR3 length is 20 residues. CDR3 sequence: CASRGSADRMAGGERETQYF.

The chain joins TRBV20-1 to TRBJ2-1. Germline V gene data show CDR1 as DFQATT and CDR2 as SNEGSKA (reference sequence). This CDR3 region has 13 residues. CDR3 residues: CSASLLTYNEQFF.